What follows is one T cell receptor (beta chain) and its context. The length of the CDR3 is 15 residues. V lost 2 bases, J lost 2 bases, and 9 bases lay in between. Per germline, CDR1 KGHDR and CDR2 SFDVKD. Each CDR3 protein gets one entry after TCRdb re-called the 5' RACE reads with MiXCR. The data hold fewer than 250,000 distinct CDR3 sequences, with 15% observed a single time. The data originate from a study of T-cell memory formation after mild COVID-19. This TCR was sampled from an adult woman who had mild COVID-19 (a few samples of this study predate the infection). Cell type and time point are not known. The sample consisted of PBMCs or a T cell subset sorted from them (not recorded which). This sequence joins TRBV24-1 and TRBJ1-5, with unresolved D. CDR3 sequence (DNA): TGTGCCACCAGTGATTCCTTCTCCGGCAATCAGCCCCAGCATTTT. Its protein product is CATSDSFSGNQPQHF.